The clone carrying this TCR beta chain was counted ten times or more. Its matching antigen is unknown. As the method for making TCR beta libraries, quantitative 5'-RACE with molecular barcodes was used. TCRdb re-derived calls from the 5' RACE reads in MiXCR, one entry per CDR3 protein. The sample records around 770,000 distinct CDR3 sequences, 10% to 15% being singletons. Germline V gene sequence: CDR1 LNHNV, CDR2 YYDKDF (reference sequence). This CDR3 is built from 15 residues. Between the trimmed V and J ends, which lost 1 base and 0 bases, there was a span of 7 bases. The data derive from a study of CD8 T cells in ankylosing spondylitis. Broader study findings: Reportedly, disease-linked clones are significantly enriched in ankylosing spondylitis patients' matched synovial fluid. The disease-linked clones had a CD8+ phenotype and low blood frequencies. There was a TCR beta motif, made of roughly eight highly homologous variants, that appeared characteristic of ankylosing spondylitis blood.

Sequences were obtained from blood, either unsorted or a sorted T cell fraction (not recorded which). This sequence joins TRBV15 and TRBJ2-1, with D unresolved. This sequence was found in a male donor with ankylosing spondylitis. The CDR3 loop is CATSRGRASYNEQFF. CDR3 nucleotides: TGTGCCACCAGCAGAGGTAGGGCCTCCTACAATGAGCAGTTCTTC.